Listed here are 23 T cell receptor beta chains from one sample, sequenced in a study of T cell responses to AZD1222 COVID-19 vaccine. Profiling relied on immunoSEQ multiplex PCR, and the TCRdb table lists in-frame clones only, not all of them. The table records over 100,000 clones, approximately 89% of them present only once. Sequences were derived from peripheral blood, sampled 28 days after the second AZD1222 dose. These TCRs come from an adult who received the AZD1222 COVID-19 vaccine.

The chain employs TRBV7-2 and TRBJ1-3; no clear D. The CDR3 runs 13 residues. The ends were cut back, 5 bases at V and 2 bases at J, with 7 bases in the middle. CDR1 SGHTA and CDR2 FQGNSA come from the germline V gene. The CDR3 DNA is TGTGCCAGCAGCCTAAATCCTGGAAACACCATATATTTT. Amino acids: CASSLNPGNTIYF.

The rearrangement uses TRBV7-9 and TRBJ2-3; TRBD1 is a possible D gene (5 bases). The V end was cut by 3 bases, the J end by 1 base, with 8 bases between. CDR3 length equals 14 residues. Per germline, CDR1 SEHNR and CDR2 FQNEAQ (reference sequence). CDR3 in DNA: TGTGCCAGCAGCTTGGGGCAGCGCACAGATACGCAGTATTTT. The encoded protein is CASSLGQRTDTQYF.

This clone was recorded only once. This chain joins TRBV5-5 and TRBJ1-2; TRBD1 matches at 8 bases. Germline trimming cut 5 bases from V and 4 bases from J; bases unmatched to any gene: 7. Germline V lookup: CDR1 SGHKS, CDR2 YYEKEE (reference sequence). CDR3 length: 14 amino acids. The CDR3 DNA reads as TGTGCCAGCAGTTTTGGACAGGGCGTCTATGGCTACACCTTC. It is translated as CASSFGQGVYGYTF.

The CDR3, as DNA: TGCGCCAGCAGCGACAGGGGCAACTATGGCTACACCTTC. Translation gives CASSDRGNYGYTF. V is TRBV5-1 and J is TRBJ1-2, with 8 bases fitting TRBD1. This CDR3 is built from 13 residues. CDR1 is SGHRS, CDR2 YFSETQ, per germline. J gave up 2 bases and V 4 bases, and 1 base lay outside the gene matches.

V and J are TRBV6-2 or TRBV6-3 and TRBJ2-1; TRBD2 aligns across 14 bases. Germline V CDR1 and CDR2: MNHEY, SVGEGT. V gave up 6 bases and J gave up 8 bases; unmatched junction bases: 6. This CDR3 is 15 amino acids long. CDR3 protein: CASSMTSGGADEQFF. As DNA, the CDR3 is TGTGCCAGCAGCATGACTAGCGGGGGGGCCGATGAGCAGTTCTTC.

The V and J genes are TRBV5-5 and TRBJ2-1; 14 bases map to TRBD2. Germline CDR1 is SGHKS and CDR2 is YYEKEE (reference sequence). The CDR3 contains 15 residues. V lost 4 bases and J lost 9; bases outside the gene matches: 6. The CDR3 region is CASSQTSGGAGEQFF. The CDR3 nucleotides read TGTGCCAGCAGCCAGACTAGCGGGGGGGCCGGTGAGCAGTTCTTC.

This clone appeared once. The rearrangement joins TRBV27 to TRBJ1-3; tentative D call: TRBD1 (5 bases). The V end was cut by 6 bases, the J end by 0 bases, with 21 bases between. The CDR3 is made up of 18 amino acids. Germline V gene sequence: CDR1 MNHEY, CDR2 SMNVEV (reference sequence). The CDR3 protein is CASSLRAVGEASGNTIYF. For the CDR3, the DNA is TGTGCCAGCAGCCTCCGCGCAGTAGGGGAGGCCTCTGGAAACACCATATATTTT.

V and J are TRBV7-2 and TRBJ1-5; D is unclear. CDR1 SGHTA and CDR2 FQGNSA come from the germline V gene. This CDR3 is 13 amino acids long. The V and J ends lost 4 bases and 5 bases respectively, with 9 bases between them. The CDR3 DNA sequence: TGTGCCAGCAGCTCCCTTCAGGATCAGCCCCAGCATTTT. Protein product: CASSSLQDQPQHF.

The V and J genes are TRBV19 and TRBJ1-4; D unresolved. The germline V gene encodes CDR1 LNHDA and CDR2 SQIVND (reference sequence). V lost 7 bases and J 0 bases, leaving 12 bases between the germline ends. The CDR3 totals 15 residues. As DNA, the CDR3 is TGTGCCAGTACTCGGGGAGCAGCAACTAATGAAAAACTGTTTTTT. It codes for CASTRGAATNEKLFF.

This clone was picked up one time. The chain employs TRBV12-3 or TRBV12-4 and TRBJ2-3, with 8 bases aligning to TRBD2. The ends lost 8 bases at V and 3 bases at J; junction bases unmatched: 4. The CDR3 is 13 residues long. CDR3 sequence: CASRVAGTDTQYF. CDR3 in DNA: TGTGCCAGCCGGGTAGCGGGAACAGATACGCAGTATTTT.

The chain combines TRBV9 with TRBJ1-6; D perhaps matches TRBD1 (5 bases). The CDR3 totals 14 residues. The germline CDR1 and CDR2 sequences are SGDLS and YYNGEE. Trimming stripped 4 bases from V and 6 bases from J, with 11 bases between. CDR3 amino acids: CASSPGRFNSPLHF. The CDR3 DNA reads as TGTGCCAGCAGCCCGGGACGGTTTAATTCACCCCTCCACTTT.

The rearrangement links TRBV2 to TRBJ2-5; TRBD2 matches at 7 bases. CDR3 size: 13 residues. Germline V lookup: CDR1 SNHLY, CDR2 FYNNEI. The J segment lost 5 bases and the V segment lost 5 bases, leaving 5 bases of the junction unmatched. For the CDR3, the DNA is TGTGCCAGCAGTTCCCGGGAGGCGGAGACCCAGTACTTC. This sequence encodes CASSSREAETQYF.

CDR3 nucleotide sequence: TGTGCCAGCTCACCAGAGGGCAGGGTTGACTATGGCTACACCTTC. Its protein product is CASSPEGRVDYGYTF. V is TRBV18 and J is TRBJ1-2; possible D gene TRBD1, 5 bases. Per the germline V gene, CDR1 is KGHSH and CDR2 is LQKENI. The V end lost 2 bases, the J end lost 3 bases, and 13 bases lay between the germline ends. The CDR3 length is 15 residues.

The count of this clone is one. The genes are TRBV5-4 and TRBJ2-5, with D possibly matching TRBD2 (6 bases). The length of the CDR3 is 13 residues. Germline V lookup: CDR1 SGHNT, CDR2 YYREEE (reference sequence). With 9 bases removed from V and 5 bases from J, the gap between germline ends came to 17 bases. Here the CDR3 reads CATSPGGWETQYF. The CDR3 region has the DNA TGTGCCACCTCCCCCGGGGGTTGGGAGACCCAGTACTTC.

V is TRBV19 and J is TRBJ1-1; D is undetermined. Trimming stripped 4 bases from V and 5 bases from J, with 11 bases between. The CDR3 spans 13 residues. CDR1 LNHDA and CDR2 SQIVND come from the germline V gene (reference sequence). The CDR3 protein is CASSNTGGTEAFF. CDR3 sequence (DNA): TGTGCCAGTAGTAATACCGGAGGAACTGAAGCTTTCTTT. The variable domain in full, completed from reference TRBV19 and TRBJ1-1, reads DGGITQSPKYLFRKEGQNVTLSCEQNLNHDAMYWYRQDPGQGLRLIYYSQIVNDFQKGDIAEGYSVSREKKESFPLTVTSAQKNPTAFYLCASSNTGGTEAFFGQGTRLTVV.

V and J are TRBV9 and TRBJ2-1, with 7 nucleotides matching TRBD1. Germline lookup yields CDR1 SGDLS and CDR2 YYNGEE. The ends lost 1 base at V and 5 bases at J; junction bases unmatched: 12. The CDR3 spans 17 residues. The CDR3: CASSVRVDRVGDNEQFF. The CDR3 DNA follows: TGTGCCAGCAGCGTAAGGGTCGACAGGGTGGGGGACAATGAGCAGTTCTTC.

J is TRBJ1-5 and V is TRBV19; 8 nucleotides agree with TRBD1. The CDR3 runs to 12 residues. Germline V CDR1 and CDR2: LNHDA, SQIVND (reference sequence). The V segment lost 9 bases and the J segment 5 bases; nucleotides outside the gene matches: 3. The CDR3 protein is CASGQGDQPQHF. The CDR3 coding sequence is TGTGCCAGCGGACAGGGCGATCAGCCCCAGCATTTT.

The CDR3 sequence: CASSHRGPYEQYF. CDR3 in DNA: TGTGCCAGCAGCCACAGGGGCCCCTACGAGCAGTACTTC. The genes are TRBV14 and TRBJ2-7; D perhaps matches TRBD1 (6 bases). The CDR3 loop spans 13 amino acids. Germline V gene data show CDR1 as SGHDN and CDR2 as FVKESK. V gave up 3 bases and J gave up 2 bases, with 8 bases separating them.

V usage is TRBV28 and J usage is TRBJ1-1; no reliable D call. The CDR3 runs 13 residues. Deletions cut 2 bases from V and 7 bases from J, with 11 bases between. From germline, CDR1 is MDHEN and CDR2 SYDVKM. CDR3 amino acids: CASSLISPIEAFF. The DNA for the CDR3 is TGTGCCAGCAGTTTAATTAGCCCAATTGAAGCTTTCTTT.

DNA of the CDR3: TGTGCCAGCACTGTTAGCGGGACCGGCAATGAGCAGTTCTTC. Amino acids: CASTVSGTGNEQFF. The chain combines TRBV27 with TRBJ2-1, with 8 bases matching TRBD2. V was clipped by 7 bases and J by 6 bases; unmatched bases: 8. Per germline, CDR1 MNHEY and CDR2 SMNVEV (reference sequence). The CDR3 is 14 amino acids.

The V gene is TRBV1, the J gene TRBJ2-3; the D call of TRBD2 is as the table states it, not checked on the DNA. TRBV1 is reported as a pseudogene. This CDR3 spans 17 amino acids. The CDR3 nucleotides are TGCACCAGCAGCCCCGCCGGGACTGGAGACGACACAGATACGCAGTATTTT. Translated, it gives CTSSPAGTGDDTDTQYF.

The V and J genes are TRBV7-3 and TRBJ2-2, with D perhaps matching TRBD1 (6 bases). The germline V gene encodes CDR1 SGHTA and CDR2 FQGTGA. This CDR3 is 13 amino acids long. V was cut by 5 bases and J by 5 bases, with 9 bases left in between. This CDR3 reads CASSQQGTGELFF. The CDR3 coding sequence is TGTGCCAGCAGCCAACAGGGTACCGGGGAGCTGTTTTTT.

This clone was counted only a few times. The chain uses TRBV6-4 and TRBJ2-1; 7 positions agree with TRBD2. The CDR3 extends over 15 amino acids. The V gene end was trimmed by 2 bases and the J gene end by 4 bases; junction bases not matched to a gene: 5. The germline CDR1 and CDR2 sequences are MRHNA and SNTAGT. This CDR3 is CASSDRSGEYNEQFF. The CDR3 DNA sequence: TGTGCCAGCAGTGACCGGAGCGGGGAATACAATGAGCAGTTCTTC.